The 8 T cell receptor beta chains reported below all come from one sample, sequenced in a study of T cell clones after liver transplantation. Generated by immunoSEQ multiplex PCR, the TCRdb table keeps only in-frame clones and is missing some. Found here are under 35,000 clones, around 95% of them singletons; the top ten hold approximately 26%. Sample: CD8+ T cells from blood, taken 12 months after liver transplant. The origin of the receptors is a human patient who received a liver transplant. Some of these T cells may belong to the graft donor.

V and J are TRBV13 and TRBJ1-2; D is possibly TRBD1 (5 bases). The germline CDR1 and CDR2 sequences are PRHDT and FYEKMQ (reference sequence). The CDR3 covers 17 residues. V dropped 1 base and J dropped 4 bases, with 19 bases sitting between them. For the CDR3, the DNA is TGTGCCAGCAGCTTAGCACCCTTGGGCAGGGAGGGCTATGGCTACACCTTC. This encodes CASSLAPLGREGYGYTF.

The chain recombines TRBV11-3 with TRBJ2-3; D tentatively fits TRBD1 or TRBD2 (5 bases each). V was pared by 3 bases and J by 4 bases, with 11 bases between. In germline, CDR1 is SGHNT, CDR2 YENEEA. The CDR3 contains 14 residues. The CDR3 here is CASSLGTLPDTQYF. CDR3 nucleotides: TGTGCCAGCAGCTTGGGGACGCTCCCAGATACGCAGTATTTT.

The V and J genes are TRBV19 and TRBJ2-1, with D hard to call. The germline V and J ends were trimmed by 4 bases and 7 bases, with 8 bases remaining between them. The CDR3 contains 12 residues. Germline CDR1 is LNHDA and CDR2 is SQIVND (reference sequence). The CDR3 bases are TGTGCCAGTAGTAGTTGGGGAAATGAGCAGTTCTTC. This encodes CASSSWGNEQFF.

This sequence joins TRBV7-6 and TRBJ2-2; 7 bases agree with TRBD2. Germline V gene lookup returns CDR1 SGHVS and CDR2 FNYEAQ. Unmatched junction bases numbered 9, after V lost 10 bases and J lost 1 base. There are 15 residues in the CDR3. CDR3 sequence (DNA): TGTGCCACCAACCCTGGGGGGGGGAACACCGGGGAGCTGTTTTTT. Its translation is CATNPGGGNTGELFF.

The chain couples TRBV27 to TRBJ2-7, with TRBD2 matching 8 bases. This CDR3 has 16 residues. CDR1 is MNHEY, CDR2 SMNVEV, per germline (reference sequence). V lost 0 bases, J lost 0 bases, and 4 bases stayed unmatched. The CDR3 DNA reads as TGTGCCAGCAGTTTATCTAGCGGGACGGTCTCCTACGAGCAGTACTTC. It yields the protein CASSLSSGTVSYEQYF.

This chain links TRBV4-1 with TRBJ2-3, with D possibly being TRBD1 (5 bases). Germline V gene data show CDR1 as MGHRA and CDR2 as YSYEKL. V lost 0 bases to trimming and J lost 1 base, with 14 bases between them. The CDR3 spans 17 residues. The DNA of the CDR3 is TGCGCCAGCAGCCAAGAGGTTAGGGGTGCCGGCACAGATACGCAGTATTTT. Protein product: CASSQEVRGAGTDTQYF.

This chain connects TRBV5-6 to TRBJ2-7, with D perhaps matching TRBD1 (5 bases). The CDR3 spans 15 residues. V dropped 0 bases and J dropped 4 bases, with 14 bases sitting between them. Germline V gene sequence: CDR1 SGHDT, CDR2 YYEEEE. The CDR3: CASSLAAGLVYEQYF. DNA for the CDR3: TGTGCCAGCAGCTTGGCGGCAGGGCTGGTATACGAGCAGTACTTC. The entire variable domain, with the rest obtained from reference TRBV5-6 and TRBJ2-7, is as follows: DAGVTQSPTHLIKTRGQQVTLRCSPKSGHDTVSWYQQALGQGPQFIFQYYEEEERQRGNFPDRFSGHQFPNYSSELNVNALLLGDSALYLCASSLAAGLVYEQYFGPGTRLTVT.

V is TRBV5-1 and J is TRBJ2-7; possibly TRBD1 for D (5 bases). V shed 3 bases and J shed 3 bases, with 10 bases lying between them. The CDR3 consists of 13 residues. CDR1 and CDR2 from the germline V gene are SGHRS and YFSETQ. The CDR3 DNA follows: TGCGCCAGCAGCTCGCGACAGTACTACGAGCAGTACTTC. Its protein is CASSSRQYYEQYF.